This T cell receptor (beta chain) was profiled in a study of cytomegalovirus exposure and HLA in healthy donors. To note about this clone: What it binds is not known.

The CDR3 has 14 amino acids. Per the germline V gene, CDR1 is SEHNR and CDR2 is FQNEAQ (reference sequence). The germline V and J ends were trimmed by 6 bases and 4 bases, with 16 bases remaining between them. Study-wide points: The study designated 164 TCR beta chains cytomegalovirus-associated.

PCR amplification relied on 60 Vbeta primers (plus 13 Jbeta primers). TCRdb's table, derived via immunoSEQ multiplex PCR, lists solely in-frame clones and lacks some. Here the sample table reports around 200,000 clones. The clonotype was recovered from a woman aged 18-30 years in good health and CMV-seropositive. Sequenced sample: PBMCs. J is TRBJ2-7 and V is TRBV7-9; D is unresolved. The CDR3 nucleotides read TGTGCCAGCAGTCACACCGAGTCAGGTTACGAGCAGTACTTC. This encodes CASSHTESGYEQYF.